This TCR beta chain was documented in a study of blood T cell repertoires in COVID-19. In its sample, this clone was seen many times. Germline-derived CDR1 and CDR2 are SGHRS and YFSETQ. The V gene lost 0 bases and the J gene lost 2 bases, with 17 bases spanning the gap. This CDR3 contains 17 residues. The table came from immunoSEQ multiplex PCR; TCRdb's copy has only in-frame clones and leaves some out. The repertoire consists of some 360,000 clones, with roughly 90% occurring once and the leading ten covering less than 5%. The rearrangement joins TRBV5-1 to TRBJ1-2; D is possibly TRBD1 (5 bases). What was sequenced was peripheral blood. This receptor was identified in a woman in her sixties or seventies with COVID-19, enrolled during active disease. The CDR3 loop is CASSLGLDTRRNYGYTF. The CDR3 DNA reads TGCGCCAGCAGCTTGGGGTTGGACACACGACGCAACTATGGCTACACCTTC.